The T cell receptor beta chain described here comes from a study of T cells in Graves' hyperthyroidism and ophthalmopathy. Study background: Staff took peripheral blood when the initial diagnosis was made, before any treatment began. Regarding the study as a whole: Most expanded thyroid clonotypes above 0.001 recurred in blood.

V lost 2 bases and J 8 bases, leaving 15 bases between the germline ends. This CDR3 has 14 residues. This clonotype came up many times. Antigen: not known. RNA transcripts served as the template for amplifying TCR beta CDR3 regions. TCR CDR3 regions were first amplified by RT-PCR with HTBI primers. In TCRdb, the multiplex PCR reads were re-called with MiXCR into one record per CDR3 protein. The data contain more than 450,000 distinct CDR3 sequences, 11% to 15% of them singletons. Graves' hyperthyroidism is called stable when ophthalmopathy does not progress within 18 months. Using around 10 ml of fresh peripheral blood, PBMCs were prepared.

What was sequenced was blood. The TCR sequence derives from a woman aged 40 to 49 with Graves' hyperthyroidism. The chain uses TRBV12-3 or TRBV12-4 and TRBJ1-1, with D perhaps TRBD1 (6 bases). CDR3 in amino acids: CASSLLYREAEAFF. The DNA of the CDR3 is TGTGCCAGCAGTTTACTTTACAGGGAGGCAGAAGCTTTCTTT.